This T cell receptor (beta chain) was captured by sequencing in a study of cytomegalovirus exposure and HLA in healthy donors. Regarding the study as a whole: The study designated around 150 TCR beta chains cytomegalovirus-associated.

Use of 60 Vbeta and 13 Jbeta primers characterized the PCR. TCRdb's table, derived via immunoSEQ multiplex PCR, lists solely in-frame clones and lacks some. Of about 150,000 clones listed, around 75% are singletons. A remark on this clone: Antigen: not known.

Material: PBMCs. This TCR derives from a woman aged 18-29 years in good health and CMV-seronegative.

The CDR3 here is CASRYRVNTEAFF. The CDR3 DNA reads TGCGCCAGCAGATACAGGGTGAACACTGAAGCTTTCTTT. The rearrangement links TRBV4-3 to TRBJ1-1; D is possibly TRBD1 (6 bases). The CDR3 has 13 residues. Germline CDR1 is LGHNA and CDR2 is YSLEER. The germline V and J ends were trimmed by 6 bases and 0 bases, with 8 bases remaining between them.